A single T cell receptor (beta chain) is shown here with its context. Its antigen is not identified. Sequenced by immunoSEQ multiplex PCR; TCRdb stores in-frame clones only, minus some. Here the sample spans 140,000 to 150,000 clones, about 92% being singletons. V trimming: 5 bases; J trimming: 9 bases; junction bases outside the gene matches: 13. Looked up from germline, CDR1 is MNHNS and CDR2 is SASEGT. There are 15 residues in the CDR3. This sample is drawn from a study of T cell responses to AZD1222 COVID-19 vaccine. Points from the study as a whole: AZD1222 recipients seropositive at baseline numbered only five or six. Possibly, clonal diversity was underestimated; donors were largely white British and included more females. Vaccine-associated CD4 TCRs ranged over spike, dominating at 160-218 and 743-854. Spike-specific TCRs gained breadth and depth after people received two AZD1222 doses.

The chain carries TRBV6-1 and TRBJ1-5, with 7 bases lining up with TRBD1. The starting material was peripheral blood, obtained on day 0 of AZD1222 vaccination. This TCR was recovered from an adult in good health. This chain's CDR3 is CASSPTGDLSSPQHF. DNA of the CDR3: TGTGCCAGCAGTCCAACAGGGGATCTGTCATCGCCCCAGCATTTT.